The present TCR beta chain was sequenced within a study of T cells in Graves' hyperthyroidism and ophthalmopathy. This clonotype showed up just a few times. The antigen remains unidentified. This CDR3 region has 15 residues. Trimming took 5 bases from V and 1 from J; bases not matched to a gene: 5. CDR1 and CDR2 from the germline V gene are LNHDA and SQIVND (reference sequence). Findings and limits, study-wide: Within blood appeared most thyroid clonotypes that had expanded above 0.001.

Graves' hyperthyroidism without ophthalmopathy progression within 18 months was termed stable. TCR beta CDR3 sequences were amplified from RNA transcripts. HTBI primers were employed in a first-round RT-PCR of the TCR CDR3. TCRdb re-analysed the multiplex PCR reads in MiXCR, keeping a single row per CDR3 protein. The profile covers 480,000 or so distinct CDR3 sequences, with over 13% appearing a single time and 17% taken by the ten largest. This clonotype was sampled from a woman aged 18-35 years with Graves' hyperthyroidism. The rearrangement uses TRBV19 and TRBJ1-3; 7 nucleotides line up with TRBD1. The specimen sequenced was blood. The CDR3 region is CASSPDRESGNTIYF. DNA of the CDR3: TGTGCCAGTAGTCCCGACAGGGAGTCTGGAAACACCATATATTTT.